The TCR beta chain under discussion was sequenced for a study of identical twins. As to this clonotype: Its antigen is not identified.

Findings and limits, study-wide: There was more out-of-frame TCR alpha sharing in monozygotic twins than models estimated. Excess sharing between twins was weaker in beta out-of-frame sequences. For out-of-frame alpha sequences shared by twins, low generation probability was in excess.

Template switching introduced a universal primer site, and the cDNA bore unique molecular identifiers. TCRdb recomputed calls from the 5' RACE reads with MiXCR, one row per CDR3 protein. The sample shows roughly 1,500,000 distinct CDR3 sequences, about 30% of them seen only once. There are 16 residues in the CDR3. Germline trimming cut 5 bases from V and 3 bases from J; bases unmatched to any gene: 9. Germline V lookup: CDR1 SEHNR, CDR2 FQNEAQ (reference sequence). The receptor was isolated from a newborn girl in good health. Sequencing input: cord blood. This chain connects TRBV7-9 to TRBJ2-1; 8 bases match TRBD1. CDR3 sequence reads: CASSLRSGQDYNEQFF. In nucleotides, the CDR3 is TGTGCCAGCAGCCTTCGCTCGGGACAGGACTACAATGAGCAGTTCTTC.